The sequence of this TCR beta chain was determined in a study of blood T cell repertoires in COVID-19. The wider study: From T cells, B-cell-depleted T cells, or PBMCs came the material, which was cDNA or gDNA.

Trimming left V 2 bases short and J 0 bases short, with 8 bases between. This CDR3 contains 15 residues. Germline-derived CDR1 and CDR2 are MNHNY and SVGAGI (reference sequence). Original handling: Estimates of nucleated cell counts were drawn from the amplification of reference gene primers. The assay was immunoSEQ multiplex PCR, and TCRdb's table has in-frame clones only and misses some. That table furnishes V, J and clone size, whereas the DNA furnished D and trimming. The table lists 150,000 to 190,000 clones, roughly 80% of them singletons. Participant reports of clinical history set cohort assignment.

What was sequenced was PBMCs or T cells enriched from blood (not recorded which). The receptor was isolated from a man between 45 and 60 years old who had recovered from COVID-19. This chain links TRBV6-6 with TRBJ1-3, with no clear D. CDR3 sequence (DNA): TGTGCCAGCAGTTACCGACAATCCTCTGGAAACACCATATATTTT. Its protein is CASSYRQSSGNTIYF.